This T cell receptor beta chain originates from a study of monozygotic twins with cystic fibrosis. TCRdb's table, derived via immunoSEQ multiplex PCR, lists solely in-frame clones and lacks some. The data show some 14,000 clones, approximately 92% seen once. Concerning this clone itself: No antigen is known for it.

The CDR3 loop spans 14 amino acids. Germline loops: CDR1 SGHVS, CDR2 FNYEAQ. The V and J ends lost 1 base and 3 bases respectively, with 7 bases between them. Study conclusions and caveats: Low clonality (median roughly 0.0099) suggested a mostly naive repertoire. J usage was most co-twin-similar in 8 of 16 pairs, V in 13. Monozygotic CF twin pairs shared significantly more nucleotide-identical clonotypes than unrelated CF individuals did.

The receptor was isolated from a boy between 10 and 17 years old with cystic fibrosis. The sequencing sample was made of blood. The gene calls are TRBV7-6 and TRBJ2-1; D not resolved. The CDR3 DNA reads as TGTGCCAGCAGCTTAGAGATTAGCTACAATGAGCAGTTCTTC. This sequence encodes CASSLEISYNEQFF. The complete variable domain, with remaining parts taken from reference TRBV7-6 and TRBJ2-1, reads GAGVSQSPRYKVTKRGQDVALRCDPISGHVSLYWYRQALGQGPEFLTYFNYEAQQDKSGLPNDRFSAERPEGSISTLTIQRTEQRDSAMYRCASSLEISYNEQFFGPGTRLTVL.